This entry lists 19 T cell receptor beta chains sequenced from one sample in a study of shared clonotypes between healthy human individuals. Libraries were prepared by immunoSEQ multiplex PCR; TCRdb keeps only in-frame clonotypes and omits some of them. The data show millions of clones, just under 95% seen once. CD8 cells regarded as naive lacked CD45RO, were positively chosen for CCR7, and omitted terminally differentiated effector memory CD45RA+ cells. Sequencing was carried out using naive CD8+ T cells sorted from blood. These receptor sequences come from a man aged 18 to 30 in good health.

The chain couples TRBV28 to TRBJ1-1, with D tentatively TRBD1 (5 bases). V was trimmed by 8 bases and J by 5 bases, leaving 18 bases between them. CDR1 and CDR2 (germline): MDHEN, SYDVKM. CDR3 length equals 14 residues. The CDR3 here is CASSNRGGDTEAFF. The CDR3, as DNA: TGTGCCAGCTCGAACCGGGGAGGGGATACTGAAGCTTTCTTT.

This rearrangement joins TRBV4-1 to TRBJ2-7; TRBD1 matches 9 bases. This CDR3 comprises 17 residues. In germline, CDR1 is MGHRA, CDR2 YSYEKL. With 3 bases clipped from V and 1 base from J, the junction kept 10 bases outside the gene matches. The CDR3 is CASSHLPGQGLSYEQYF. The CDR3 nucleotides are TGCGCCAGCAGCCACCTCCCGGGACAGGGTCTTTCCTACGAGCAGTACTTC.

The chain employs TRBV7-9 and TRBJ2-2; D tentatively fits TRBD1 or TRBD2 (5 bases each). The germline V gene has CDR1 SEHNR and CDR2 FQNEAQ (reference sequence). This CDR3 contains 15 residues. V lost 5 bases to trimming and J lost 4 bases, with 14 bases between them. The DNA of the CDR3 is TGTGCCAGCAGCCCTAGGGACGGCTCCACCGGGGAGCTGTTTTTT. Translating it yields CASSPRDGSTGELFF.

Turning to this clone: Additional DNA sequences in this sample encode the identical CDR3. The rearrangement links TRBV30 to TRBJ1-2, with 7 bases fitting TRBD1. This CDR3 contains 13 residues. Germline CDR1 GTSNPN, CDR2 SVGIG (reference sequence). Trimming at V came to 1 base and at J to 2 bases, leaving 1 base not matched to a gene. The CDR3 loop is CAWSETGNYGYTF. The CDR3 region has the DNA TGTGCCTGGAGTGAGACAGGGAACTATGGCTACACCTTC.

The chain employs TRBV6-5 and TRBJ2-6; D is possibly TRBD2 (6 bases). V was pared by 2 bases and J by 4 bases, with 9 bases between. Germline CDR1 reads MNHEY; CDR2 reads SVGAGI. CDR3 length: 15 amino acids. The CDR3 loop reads CASSYGGYGANVLTF. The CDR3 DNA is TGTGCCAGCAGTTACGGAGGGTACGGGGCCAACGTCCTGACTTTC.

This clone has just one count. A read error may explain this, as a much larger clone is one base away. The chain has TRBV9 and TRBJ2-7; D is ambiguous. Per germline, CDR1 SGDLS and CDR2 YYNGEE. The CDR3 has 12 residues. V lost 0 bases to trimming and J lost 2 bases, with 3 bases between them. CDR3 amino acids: CASSVGAYEQYF. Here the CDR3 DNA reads TGTGCCAGCAGCGTAGGGGCCTACGAGCAGTACTTC. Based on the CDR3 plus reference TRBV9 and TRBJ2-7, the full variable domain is DSGVTQTPKHLITATGQRVTLRCSPRSGDLSVYWYQQSLDQGLQFLIQYYNGEERAKGNILERFSAQQFPDLHSELNLSSLELGDSALYFCASSVGAYEQYFGPGTRLTVT.

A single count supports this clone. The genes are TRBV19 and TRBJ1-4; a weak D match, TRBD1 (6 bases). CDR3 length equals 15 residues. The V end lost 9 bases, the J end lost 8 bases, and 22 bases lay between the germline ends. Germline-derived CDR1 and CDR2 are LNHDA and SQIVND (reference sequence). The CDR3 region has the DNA TGTGCCAGCCATCTGGGGGCCATGCTTGGGGAAAAACTGTTTTTT. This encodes CASHLGAMLGEKLFF.

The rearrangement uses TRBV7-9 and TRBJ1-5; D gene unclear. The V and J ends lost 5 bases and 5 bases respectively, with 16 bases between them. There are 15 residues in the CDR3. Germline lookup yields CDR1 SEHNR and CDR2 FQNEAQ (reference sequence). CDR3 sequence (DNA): TGTGCCAGCAGCACTAGTCTCAGTGGGGATCAGCCCCAGCATTTT. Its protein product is CASSTSLSGDQPQHF.

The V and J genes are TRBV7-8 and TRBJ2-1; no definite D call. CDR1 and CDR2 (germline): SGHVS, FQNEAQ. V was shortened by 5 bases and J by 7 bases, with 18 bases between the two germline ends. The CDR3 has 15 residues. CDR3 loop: CASSDFWSATNEQFF. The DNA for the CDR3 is TGTGCCAGCAGCGATTTTTGGTCAGCGACTAATGAGCAGTTCTTC.

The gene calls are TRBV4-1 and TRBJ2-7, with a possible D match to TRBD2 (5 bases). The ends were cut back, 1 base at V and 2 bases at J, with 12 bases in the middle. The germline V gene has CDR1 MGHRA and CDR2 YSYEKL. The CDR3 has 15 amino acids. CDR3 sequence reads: CASSQGVSATYEQYF. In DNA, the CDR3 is TGCGCCAGCAGCCAAGGGGTTAGCGCTACCTACGAGCAGTACTTC.

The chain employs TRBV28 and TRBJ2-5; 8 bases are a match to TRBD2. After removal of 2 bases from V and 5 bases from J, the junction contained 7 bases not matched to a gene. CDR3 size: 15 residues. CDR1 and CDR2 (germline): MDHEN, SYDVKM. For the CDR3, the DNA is TGTGCCAGCAGTTTAGCCCGGACTAGCATCGAGACCCAGTACTTC. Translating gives CASSLARTSIETQYF. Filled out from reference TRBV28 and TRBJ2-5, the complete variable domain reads DVKVTQSSRYLVKRTGEKVFLECVQDMDHENMFWYRQDPGLGLRLIYFSYDVKMKEKGDIPEGYSVSREKKERFSLILESASTNQTSMYLCASSLARTSIETQYFGPGTRLLVL.

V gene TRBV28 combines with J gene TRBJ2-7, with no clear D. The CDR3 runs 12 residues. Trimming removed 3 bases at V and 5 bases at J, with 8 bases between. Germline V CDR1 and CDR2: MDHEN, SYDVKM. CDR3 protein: CASSFPLDEQYF. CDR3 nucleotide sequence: TGTGCCAGCAGTTTCCCCCTCGACGAGCAGTACTTC.

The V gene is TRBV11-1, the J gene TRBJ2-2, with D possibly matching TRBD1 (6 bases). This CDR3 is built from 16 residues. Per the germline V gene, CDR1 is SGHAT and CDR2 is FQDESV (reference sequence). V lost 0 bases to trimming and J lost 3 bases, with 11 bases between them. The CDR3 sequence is CASSLARAGDTGELFF. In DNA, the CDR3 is TGTGCCAGCAGCTTAGCAAGGGCAGGGGACACCGGGGAGCTGTTTTTT.

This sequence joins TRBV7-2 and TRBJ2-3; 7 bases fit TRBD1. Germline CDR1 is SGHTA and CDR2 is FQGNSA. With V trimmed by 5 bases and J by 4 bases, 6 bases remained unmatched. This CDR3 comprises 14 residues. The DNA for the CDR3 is TGTGCCAGCAGCACAGGGGTAGAGTCAGATACGCAGTATTTT. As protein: CASSTGVESDTQYF.

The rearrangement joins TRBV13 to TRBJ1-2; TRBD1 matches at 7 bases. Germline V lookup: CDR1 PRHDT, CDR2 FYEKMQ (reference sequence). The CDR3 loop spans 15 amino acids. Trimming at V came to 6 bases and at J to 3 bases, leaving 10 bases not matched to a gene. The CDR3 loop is CASSYDRALDYGYTF. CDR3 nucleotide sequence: TGTGCCAGCAGTTACGACAGGGCCTTGGACTATGGCTACACCTTC.

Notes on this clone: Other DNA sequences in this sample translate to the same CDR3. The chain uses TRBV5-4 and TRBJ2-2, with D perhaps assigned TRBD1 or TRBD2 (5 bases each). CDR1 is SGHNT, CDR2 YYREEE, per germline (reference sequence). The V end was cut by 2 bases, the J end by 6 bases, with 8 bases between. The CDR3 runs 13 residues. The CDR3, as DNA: TGTGCCAGCAGCTTTCAGGGAGCCGGGGAGCTGTTTTTT. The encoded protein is CASSFQGAGELFF.

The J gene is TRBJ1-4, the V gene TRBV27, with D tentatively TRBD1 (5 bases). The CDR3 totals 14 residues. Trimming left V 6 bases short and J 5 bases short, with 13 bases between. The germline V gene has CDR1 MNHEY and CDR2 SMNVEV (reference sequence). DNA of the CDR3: TGTGCCAGCAGCACCGGGACCGCAAATGAAAAACTGTTTTTT. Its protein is CASSTGTANEKLFF. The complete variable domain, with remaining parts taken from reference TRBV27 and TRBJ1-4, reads EAQVTQNPRYLITVTGKKLTVTCSQNMNHEYMSWYRQDPGLGLRQIYYSMNVEVTDKGDVPEGYKVSRKEKRNFPLILESPSPNQTSLYFCASSTGTANEKLFFGSGTQLSVL.

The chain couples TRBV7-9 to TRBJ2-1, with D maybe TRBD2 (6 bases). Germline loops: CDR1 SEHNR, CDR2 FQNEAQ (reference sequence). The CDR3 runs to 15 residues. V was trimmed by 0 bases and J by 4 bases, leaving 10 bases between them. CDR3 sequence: CASSLAAGPYNEQFF. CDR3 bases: TGTGCCAGCAGCTTAGCGGCGGGGCCTTACAATGAGCAGTTCTTC. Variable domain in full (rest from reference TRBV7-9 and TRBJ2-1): DTGVSQNPRHKITKRGQNVTFRCDPISEHNRLYWYRQTLGQGPEFLTYFQNEAQLEKSRLLSDRFSAERPKGSFSTLEIQRTEQGDSAMYLCASSLAAGPYNEQFFGPGTRLTVL.

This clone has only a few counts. The CDR3 bases are TGCGCCAGCAGCTTAACAGGGGGCGAGGGCTACACCTTC. As protein: CASSLTGGEGYTF. The chain has TRBV5-1 and TRBJ1-2; 9 bases line up with TRBD1. CDR3 length: 13 residues. The trim removed 2 bases at V and 8 bases at J, leaving 4 bases unmatched. From germline, CDR1 is SGHRS and CDR2 YFSETQ.